This T cell receptor beta chain is drawn from a study of TIL therapy for anti-PD-1-resistant metastatic lung cancer. The time point: pre-treatment sample, taken before nivolumab and TIL therapy. Sequencing used immunoSEQ v3. Data came from immunoSEQ multiplex PCR; TCRdb stores just in-frame clones and leaves some out. Of just under 60,000 clones listed, around 70% were seen once; the top ten hold 1.5% to 2%. V lost 3 bases to trimming and J lost 1 base; unmatched junction nucleotides: 11. The CDR3 spans 18 residues. Germline-derived CDR1 and CDR2 are SGHTA and FQGNSA. This chain connects TRBV7-2 to TRBJ2-2; TRBD1 matches at 7 bases. The clonotype comes from a person aged 30 to 80 with non-small cell lung cancer. The source was blood, collected at baseline. CDR3 sequence: CASSFRATGSGNTGELFF. In DNA form, the CDR3 reads TGTGCCAGCAGCTTCCGGGCGACAGGGAGCGGGAACACCGGGGAGCTGTTTTTT.